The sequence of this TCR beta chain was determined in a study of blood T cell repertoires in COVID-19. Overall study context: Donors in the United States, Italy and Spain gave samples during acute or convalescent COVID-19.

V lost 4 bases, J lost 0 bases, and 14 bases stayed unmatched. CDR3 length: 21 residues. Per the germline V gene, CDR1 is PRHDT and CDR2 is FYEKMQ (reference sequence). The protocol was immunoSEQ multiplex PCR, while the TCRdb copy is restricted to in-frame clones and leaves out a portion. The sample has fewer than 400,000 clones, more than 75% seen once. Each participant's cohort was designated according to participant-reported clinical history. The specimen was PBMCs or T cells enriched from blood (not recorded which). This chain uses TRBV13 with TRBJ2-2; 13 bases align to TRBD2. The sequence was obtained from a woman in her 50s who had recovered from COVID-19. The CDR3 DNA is TGTGCCAGCAGCTCGAAGGGACTAGCGGGGCGACAACGCACGAACACCGGGGAGCTGTTTTTT. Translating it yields CASSSKGLAGRQRTNTGELFF.